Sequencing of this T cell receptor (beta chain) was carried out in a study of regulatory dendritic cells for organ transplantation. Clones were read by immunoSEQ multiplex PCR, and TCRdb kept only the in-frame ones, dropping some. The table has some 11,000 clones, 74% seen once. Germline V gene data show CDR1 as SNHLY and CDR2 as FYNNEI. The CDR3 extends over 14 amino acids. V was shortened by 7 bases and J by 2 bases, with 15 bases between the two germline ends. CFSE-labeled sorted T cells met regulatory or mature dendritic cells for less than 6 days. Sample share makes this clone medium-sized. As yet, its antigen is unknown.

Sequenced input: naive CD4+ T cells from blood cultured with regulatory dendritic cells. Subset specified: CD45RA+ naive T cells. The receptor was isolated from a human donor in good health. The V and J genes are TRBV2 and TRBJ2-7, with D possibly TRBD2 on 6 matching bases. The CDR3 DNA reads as TGTGCCAGCAAGGCGGGGAGCGCGACCTACGAGCAGTACTTC. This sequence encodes CASKAGSATYEQYF.